These 12 T cell receptor beta chains share one sample of origin, sequenced in a study of OX40 agonist ivuxolimab in advanced cancers. Data came from immunoSEQ multiplex PCR; TCRdb stores just in-frame clones and leaves some out. Of fewer than 70,000 clones listed, roughly 87% are singletons. Material: CD4+ or CD8+ T cells sorted from blood, obtained in a trial of the OX40 agonist ivuxolimab. The receptors shown here come from an adult with an advanced solid tumor such as melanoma, head and neck, liver or kidney cancer.

This clone appeared a single time. The V and J genes are TRBV19 and TRBJ1-1; no reliable D call. The CDR3 is made up of 14 amino acids. Per the germline V gene, CDR1 is LNHDA and CDR2 is SQIVND (reference sequence). Trimming shortened V by 3 bases and J by 0 bases, and 8 bases separated the two germline ends. In nucleotides, the CDR3 is TGTGCCAGTAGTATTCAGGCCCTGAACACTGAAGCTTTCTTT. Translated, it gives CASSIQALNTEAFF.

The rearrangement links TRBV6-6 to TRBJ2-7, with D perhaps given as TRBD1 or TRBD2 (7 bases each). V gave up 5 bases and J gave up 2 bases, with 16 bases separating them. The CDR3 sequence is 15 residues long. Germline V gene data show CDR1 as MNHNY and CDR2 as SVGAGI (reference sequence). CDR3 sequence reads: CASSTAQGTTYEQYF. The DNA for the CDR3 is TGTGCCAGCAGTACTGCACAGGGGACTACCTACGAGCAGTACTTC.

The chain employs TRBV4-2 and TRBJ2-7; no clear D. Deletions cut 5 bases from V and 0 bases from J, with 17 bases between. The CDR3 is made up of 16 amino acids. Germline CDR1 and CDR2: LGHNA and YNFKEQ. The CDR3 nucleotides read TGTGCCAGCAGCTCCCAGACTTCTCCGAGCTCCTACGAGCAGTACTTC. This translates into CASSSQTSPSSYEQYF.

This clone has a handful of counts. The rearrangement uses TRBV5-6 and TRBJ2-6; D perhaps matches TRBD2 (5 bases). V was pared by 6 bases and J by 0 bases, with 10 bases between. This CDR3 has 15 residues. Germline values: CDR1 SGHDT, CDR2 YYEEEE. CDR3: CASNLGVSGANVLTF. CDR3 DNA: TGTGCCAGCAACCTCGGGGTCTCTGGGGCCAACGTCCTGACTTTC.

This chain links TRBV6-1 with TRBJ2-2; D call uncertain. Germline V gives CDR1 MNHNS, CDR2 SASEGT. V shed 7 bases and J shed 5 bases, with 17 bases lying between them. The length of the CDR3 is 15 residues. CDR3 sequence: CASTPMSVLTGELFF. CDR3 DNA sequence: TGTGCCAGCACCCCGATGAGTGTGCTAACCGGGGAGCTGTTTTTT.

This chain uses TRBV19 with TRBJ2-3; tentatively, D is TRBD1 (5 bases). Trimming pared 6 bases from V and 0 bases from J, leaving 13 bases between. CDR3 size: 15 residues. The germline gives CDR1 LNHDA, CDR2 SQIVND (reference sequence). Here the CDR3 DNA reads TGTGCCAGTAGCCCGTCAGGGCCTAGCACAGATACGCAGTATTTT. Translation: CASSPSGPSTDTQYF. The whole variable domain, remainder taken from reference TRBV19 and TRBJ2-3, is DGGITQSPKYLFRKEGQNVTLSCEQNLNHDAMYWYRQDPGQGLRLIYYSQIVNDFQKGDIAEGYSVSREKKESFPLTVTSAQKNPTAFYLCASSPSGPSTDTQYFGPGTRLTVL.

This rearrangement joins TRBV7-9 to TRBJ2-7, with D possibly TRBD1 on 5 matching bases. The V gene's germline CDR1 is SEHNR and CDR2 FQNEAQ (reference sequence). The V gene lost 5 bases and the J gene lost 2 bases, with 22 bases spanning the gap. CDR3 length: 17 residues. Here the CDR3 reads CASSDPSGQGRTYEQYF. CDR3 nucleotide sequence: TGTGCCAGCAGCGATCCCTCCGGGCAGGGTAGAACCTACGAGCAGTACTTC.

The rearrangement joins TRBV7-3 to TRBJ2-3, with TRBD2 matching 7 bases. Trimming at V came to 4 bases and at J to 1 base, leaving 5 bases not matched to a gene. CDR3 length: 15 amino acids. Germline V gene sequence: CDR1 SGHTA, CDR2 FQGTGA. DNA of the CDR3: TGTGCCAGCAGCTCACGGGGGGACCGCACAGATACGCAGTATTTT. Translated, it gives CASSSRGDRTDTQYF.

There are a few counts of this clone. This chain uses TRBV15 with TRBJ2-5; no definite D call. The CDR3 length is 13 residues. Germline CDR1 reads LNHNV; CDR2 reads YYDKDF (reference sequence). The ends were cut back, 4 bases at V and 1 base at J, with 7 bases in the middle. This CDR3 is CATSNSLQETQYF. CDR3 coding DNA: TGTGCCACCAGCAACAGCCTCCAAGAGACCCAGTACTTC.

The chain employs TRBV20-1 and TRBJ1-1; possibly TRBD1 for D (5 bases). The CDR3 is made up of 11 amino acids. Germline V lookup: CDR1 DFQATT, CDR2 SNEGSKA (reference sequence). The V end was cut by 5 bases, the J end by 12 bases, with 16 bases between. The CDR3 here is CSALGESETFF. The CDR3 nucleotides are TGCAGTGCTCTGGGGGAAAGTGAGACTTTCTTT.

The rearrangement links TRBV5-6 to TRBJ2-1; D possibly corresponds to TRBD2 (7 bases). V was pared by 0 bases and J by 7 bases, with 11 bases between. The CDR3 length is 14 residues. The germline CDR1 and CDR2 sequences are SGHDT and YYEEEE. The CDR3 region is CASSLVGGGNEQFF. The CDR3 DNA reads as TGTGCCAGCAGCTTGGTGGGAGGGGGGAATGAGCAGTTCTTC.

The rearrangement joins TRBV11-2 to TRBJ1-1; a possible D gene is TRBD1 (5 bases). Germline assignment: CDR1 SGHAT and CDR2 FQNNGV. Between the trimmed V and J ends, which lost 3 bases and 1 base, there was a span of 9 bases. The CDR3 spans 14 residues. CDR3 region: CASSLGTANTEAFF. In DNA form, the CDR3 reads TGTGCCAGCAGCTTGGGGACGGCGAACACTGAAGCTTTCTTT.